Here is one T cell receptor beta chain with its context. Antigen unknown. Every TCR beta cDNA library bore unique molecular identifiers. From approximately 0.95 to 9.8 million T cells, 500,000 or so cDNA molecules were obtained. TCRdb processed the PCR reads anew with MiXCR; each CDR3 protein has one entry. Here the sample spans fewer than 600,000 distinct CDR3 sequences, around 40% being singletons. The data originate from a study of post-analysis software for immune sequencing data. Findings of the study overall: When the samples were clustered directly with F measure, those that had been prepared in the same batch showed strong co-clustering. Higher frequency in patients than in controls was seen for roughly five TRBV segments, with TRBV5-6, TRBV5-1 and TRBV20-1 among them. Significantly lower normalized Chao1 diversity was seen in multiple sclerosis patients than in controls.

Germline values: CDR1 SGHTA, CDR2 FQGNSA. The V end was cut by 6 bases, the J end by 9 bases, with 17 bases between. The CDR3 has 13 residues. The sequenced material came from blood. This clonotype was obtained from a girl between 10 and 17 years old with multiple sclerosis. V gene TRBV7-2 combines with J gene TRBJ1-1; D gene uncertain. Here the CDR3 reads CASSYPADFKAFF. The CDR3 DNA is TGTGCCAGCAGTTATCCCGCGGATTTTAAAGCTTTCTTT.